The 19 T cell receptor beta chains given below trace back to one sample, sequenced in a study of response to subunit inactivated influenza vaccine. MiXCR, run by TCRdb on the RT-PCR reads, gives a single entry per CDR3 protein. The sample holds some 850,000 distinct CDR3 sequences, under 20% seen once. The sequencing here drew on PBMCs from blood, taken about 5 days after vaccination. The receptor source for this set is a man aged 50 to 59 who received an inactivated influenza vaccine.

This clonotype has only a few counts. The V and J genes are TRBV15 and TRBJ1-5, with a possible D match to TRBD1 (6 bases). CDR3 length equals 15 residues. CDR1 is LNHNV, CDR2 YYDKDF, per germline (reference sequence). V was clipped by 8 bases and J by 4 bases, with 18 bases between them. CDR3 bases: TGTGCCACCGCGAGGACGGGGGGCGGGAATCAGCCCCAGCATTTT. Its translation: CATARTGGGNQPQHF.

V is TRBV4-1 and J is TRBJ2-7; D unresolved. The CDR3 length is 14 residues. The germline V and J ends were trimmed by 4 bases and 1 base, with 11 bases remaining between them. Germline-derived CDR1 and CDR2 are MGHRA and YSYEKL. CDR3 region: CASSLKSKSYEQYF. CDR3 sequence (DNA): TGCGCCAGCAGCCTTAAGTCGAAATCCTACGAGCAGTACTTC.

This clonotype was found many times. The rearrangement uses TRBV11-1 and TRBJ2-7, with TRBD1 as a possible D gene (6 bases). Germline assignment: CDR1 SGHAT and CDR2 FQDESV (reference sequence). V lost 1 base and J 1 base, leaving 11 bases between the germline ends. The CDR3 spans 15 residues. The CDR3 coding sequence is TGTGCCAGCAGCTTAGACCGCACAGGGTCCTACGAGCAGTACTTC. Translating it yields CASSLDRTGSYEQYF.

A few counts support this clonotype. This chain uses TRBV29-1 with TRBJ2-1; unclear D gene. The CDR3 has 14 amino acids. The V gene's germline CDR1 is SQVTM and CDR2 ANQGSEA. Trimming pared 3 bases from V and 2 bases from J, leaving 11 bases between. The chain's CDR3 is CSVEGSPAYNEQFF. In DNA, the CDR3 is TGCAGCGTTGAGGGCTCCCCCGCCTACAATGAGCAGTTCTTC.

The V gene is TRBV2, the J gene TRBJ2-1; 7 nucleotides line up with TRBD1. This CDR3 is built from 11 residues. V lost 5 bases and J lost 10; bases outside the gene matches: 2. Germline CDR1 reads SNHLY; CDR2 reads FYNNEI. In DNA form, the CDR3 reads TGTGCCAGCAGTAAGACAGGGGAGCAGTTCTTC. The encoded protein is CASSKTGEQFF.

This clonotype was seen a handful of times. The genes are TRBV27 and TRBJ2-7; TRBD1 matches 9 bases. The germline gives CDR1 MNHEY, CDR2 SMNVEV (reference sequence). V lost 6 bases, J lost 6 bases, and 6 bases stayed unmatched. CDR3 length: 13 amino acids. Here the CDR3 DNA reads TGTGCCAGCAGCCTGCTGACAGGGGGCGAGCAGTACTTC. It is translated as CASSLLTGGEQYF.

This rearrangement joins TRBV9 to TRBJ2-3, with TRBD1 identical over 9 bases. V was clipped by 3 bases and J by 6 bases; unmatched bases: 5. From germline, CDR1 is SGDLS and CDR2 YYNGEE. The CDR3 contains 14 residues. Here the CDR3 DNA reads TGTGCCAGCAGCGGACAGGGGGGAGACGATACGCAGTATTTT. Translated: CASSGQGGDDTQYF.

This clonotype occurred a few times. The chain uses TRBV20-1 and TRBJ2-1; 7 bases agree with TRBD1. Trimming cost V 7 bases and J 5 bases; bases outside gene matches: 14. Looked up from germline, CDR1 is DFQATT and CDR2 is SNEGSKA (reference sequence). CDR3 size: 15 residues. The DNA of the CDR3 is TGCAGTGTCCCTAGGGGGACAGCGTCTAACAATGAGCAGTTCTTC. It translates to CSVPRGTASNNEQFF.

There are a few counts of this clonotype. The chain is built from TRBV7-6 and TRBJ1-6; possible D gene TRBD1, 5 bases. Looked up from germline, CDR1 is SGHVS and CDR2 is FNYEAQ. With 1 base removed from V and 9 bases from J, the gap between germline ends came to 7 bases. This CDR3 is 13 amino acids long. In nucleotides, the CDR3 is TGTGCCAGCAGCTTAGGGGGCAGTTCACCCCTCCACTTT. It yields the protein CASSLGGSSPLHF.

This clonotype was observed a handful of times. The CDR3, as DNA: TGCAGTGCTAGGGGGGTTCCGGCTGGTAATGAGCAGTTCTTC. Protein product: CSARGVPAGNEQFF. The chain is built from TRBV20-1 and TRBJ2-1, with D perhaps matching TRBD1 or TRBD2 (5 bases each). V was trimmed by 3 bases and J by 7 bases, leaving 16 bases between them. The CDR3 runs to 14 residues. CDR1 DFQATT and CDR2 SNEGSKA come from the germline V gene (reference sequence).

This clonotype was recorded a few times. The V call is TRBV5-6, the J call TRBJ2-1, with D tentatively TRBD2 (7 bases). This CDR3 spans 19 amino acids. Between the trimmed V and J ends, which lost 3 bases and 7 bases, there was a span of 29 bases. Germline V gives CDR1 SGHDT, CDR2 YYEEEE. DNA for the CDR3: TGTGCCAGCAGCTCCCACCTCGTATTGAGAGGGGGGGCGATAAATGAGCAGTTCTTC. This encodes CASSSHLVLRGGAINEQFF. Variable domain in full (rest from reference TRBV5-6 and TRBJ2-1): DAGVTQSPTHLIKTRGQQVTLRCSPKSGHDTVSWYQQALGQGPQFIFQYYEEEERQRGNFPDRFSGHQFPNYSSELNVNALLLGDSALYLCASSSHLVLRGGAINEQFFGPGTRLTVL.

This clonotype turned up a few times. V is TRBV12-3 or TRBV12-4 and J is TRBJ1-2, with D possibly being TRBD1 (6 bases). V was pared by 3 bases and J by 4 bases, with 12 bases between. CDR3 size: 14 residues. The CDR3 here is CASSFVLGGYGYTF. In DNA form, the CDR3 reads TGTGCCAGCAGTTTCGTTCTAGGGGGCTATGGCTACACCTTC.

V gene TRBV7-6 combines with J gene TRBJ1-4; D is perhaps TRBD1 (5 bases). The CDR3 runs to 15 residues. V was clipped by 1 base and J by 3 bases, with 9 bases between them. CDR1 and CDR2 (germline): SGHVS, FNYEAQ. CDR3: CASSLGPGSNEKLFF. CDR3 in DNA: TGTGCCAGCAGCTTAGGTCCAGGGTCTAATGAAAAACTGTTTTTT.

The gene calls are TRBV12-3 or TRBV12-4 and TRBJ2-1; TRBD1 aligns across 9 bases. CDR3 size: 17 residues. The J segment lost 0 bases and the V segment lost 7 bases, leaving 10 bases of the junction unmatched. The CDR3 sequence is CASTLNPGQGSYNEQFF. The CDR3 bases are TGTGCCAGCACCCTTAACCCGGGACAGGGCTCCTACAATGAGCAGTTCTTC.

This clonotype has just a few counts. The chain links TRBV7-3 to TRBJ1-1; D is possibly TRBD1 (5 bases). V was clipped by 2 bases and J by 5 bases, with 12 bases between them. From germline, CDR1 is SGHTA and CDR2 FQGTGA. The CDR3 loop spans 14 amino acids. CDR3 in amino acids: CASSLLGQGTEAFF. The CDR3 DNA sequence: TGTGCCAGCAGCTTATTAGGGCAGGGAACTGAAGCTTTCTTT.

This chain connects TRBV21-1 to TRBJ2-7; the table's D call, TRBD2, was not checked against the DNA. TRBV21-1 is tagged as a pseudogene. The CDR3 covers 16 residues. The CDR3 DNA reads TGTGCCAGCAGCCTAAGGACTAGCGGATACTCCTACGAGCAGTACTTC. The encoded protein is CASSLRTSGYSYEQYF.

Remarks on this clonotype: The junction departs from the called germline gene at one end, perhaps through a read error. The chain carries TRBV18 and TRBJ1-2, with 10 bases lining up with TRBD1. The CDR3 has 13 amino acids. Germline lookup yields CDR1 KGHSH and CDR2 LQKENI. This CDR3 is CTSRSGTGDRYTF. The CDR3 region has the DNA TGTACCAGCCGCTCCGGGACAGGGGATCGCTACACCTTC.

Many counts were recorded for this clonotype. The V and J genes are TRBV29-1 and TRBJ2-5, with D unclear. Germline lookup yields CDR1 SQVTM and CDR2 ANQGSEA. CDR3 size: 10 residues. The V gene lost 6 bases and the J gene lost 5 bases, with 7 bases spanning the gap. The CDR3 loop is CSVSWETQYF. DNA of the CDR3: TGCAGCGTCTCATGGGAGACCCAGTACTTC.

The chain has TRBV10-1 and TRBJ1-1; D remains unclear. Trimming removed 6 bases at V and 7 bases at J, with 15 bases between. There are 13 residues in the CDR3. Germline CDR1 and CDR2: WNHNN and SYGVQD (reference sequence). This CDR3 reads CASRLGVDGEAFF. CDR3 coding DNA: TGCGCCAGCAGGTTGGGCGTGGATGGTGAAGCTTTCTTT.